Detailed here is one T cell receptor (beta chain). The PCR contained 60 Vbeta and 13 Jbeta primers. Here immunoSEQ multiplex PCR was the method, and the copy in TCRdb shows in-frame clones only, minus some. The sample consists of just under 95,000 clones, just under 85% of them appearing once. These data come from a study of cytomegalovirus exposure and HLA in healthy donors. Sequenced input: PBMCs. The sequence was collected from a woman between 18 and 29 years old in good health and CMV-seropositive.

The CDR3: CASRQAPGLAYQETQYF. Here the CDR3 DNA reads TGTGCCAGCAGACAGGCACCGGGACTAGCGTATCAAGAGACCCAGTACTTC. The rearrangement joins TRBV7-6 to TRBJ2-5, with 10 bases aligning to TRBD2. CDR3 size: 17 residues. The ends lost 6 bases at V and 2 bases at J; junction bases unmatched: 12. Germline-derived CDR1 and CDR2 are SGHVS and FNYEAQ.